Following are 18 T cell receptor beta chains from one sample sequenced in a study of OX40 agonist ivuxolimab in advanced cancers. Profiling relied on immunoSEQ multiplex PCR, and the TCRdb table lists in-frame clones only, not all of them. The sample holds just under 80,000 clones, around nine tenths seen once. Sequences were derived from CD4+ or CD8+ T cells sorted from blood, sampled in a trial of the OX40 agonist ivuxolimab. Receptors were obtained from an adult with an advanced solid tumor such as melanoma, head and neck, liver or kidney cancer.

The chain joins TRBV5-1 to TRBJ1-1; D unresolved. Germline CDR1 is SGHRS and CDR2 is YFSETQ. CDR3 length: 16 amino acids. V lost 0 bases to trimming and J lost 3 bases, with 15 bases between them. The DNA for the CDR3 is TGCGCCAGCAGCTTGGACCCGGGTGGGATATACACTGAAGCTTTCTTT. The encoded protein is CASSLDPGGIYTEAFF.

The rearrangement links TRBV11-2 to TRBJ2-7, with 9 bases fitting TRBD2. The CDR3 covers 14 residues. Germline V gene lookup returns CDR1 SGHAT and CDR2 FQNNGV. J lost 4 bases, V lost 5 bases, and 6 bases had no gene match. DNA for the CDR3: TGTGCCAGCAGCGTCGCGGGAGGGGCGTACGAGCAGTACTTC. Translation gives CASSVAGGAYEQYF.

This rearrangement joins TRBV19 to TRBJ2-5; possible D gene TRBD2, 5 bases. Trimming took off 5 bases at V and 3 bases at J, with 10 bases between the two ends. The CDR3 loop spans 13 amino acids. CDR1 and CDR2 (germline): LNHDA, SQIVND (reference sequence). CDR3: CASSPSREETQYF. Written as DNA, the CDR3 is TGTGCCAGTAGTCCTAGCAGAGAAGAGACCCAGTACTTC.

V gene TRBV5-6 combines with J gene TRBJ2-3; 8 bases are a match to TRBD1. CDR1 SGHDT and CDR2 YYEEEE come from the germline V gene. J was trimmed by 4 bases and V by 4 bases; bases with no gene match: 5. This CDR3 region has 14 residues. The chain's CDR3 is CASSTGQGPDTQYF. The CDR3 DNA reads TGTGCCAGCAGCACAGGACAGGGCCCAGATACGCAGTATTTT.

J is TRBJ2-5 and V is TRBV7-2, with 9 positions matching TRBD2. Trimming took 1 base from V and 4 from J; bases not matched to a gene: 10. CDR1 and CDR2 from the germline V gene are SGHTA and FQGNSA. This CDR3 is built from 17 residues. The CDR3 spells CASSLGLAGVSGETQYF. The CDR3 DNA reads as TGTGCCAGCAGCTTAGGGTTAGCGGGAGTATCTGGAGAGACCCAGTACTTC.

The CDR3 region has the DNA TGTGCCAGCAGCTTAGACCGAAATCAGCCCCAGCATTTT. It is translated as CASSLDRNQPQHF. The J gene is TRBJ1-5, the V gene TRBV11-2; D is unclear. The V end was cut by 0 bases, the J end by 4 bases, with 4 bases between. Germline V gene lookup returns CDR1 SGHAT and CDR2 FQNNGV. This CDR3 is 13 amino acids long.

This chain joins TRBV5-4 and TRBJ2-2; 7 nucleotides align to TRBD2. CDR3 length: 16 residues. The germline V gene encodes CDR1 SGHNT and CDR2 YYREEE (reference sequence). J was trimmed by 4 bases and V by 3 bases; bases with no gene match: 9. The CDR3 DNA reads TGTGCCAGCAGCTCGTTCGGGGCGGGAGCCACCGGGGAGCTGTTTTTT. Protein: CASSSFGAGATGELFF.

This chain joins TRBV11-2 and TRBJ2-2; D perhaps matches TRBD2 (5 bases). The V gene lost 5 bases and the J gene lost 4 bases, with 11 bases spanning the gap. This CDR3 has 14 residues. Germline V CDR1 and CDR2: SGHAT, FQNNGV. CDR3 DNA: TGTGCCAGCAGCAATGGACTTTTCACCGGGGAGCTGTTTTTT. It is translated as CASSNGLFTGELFF.

V gene TRBV7-2 combines with J gene TRBJ2-1, with unresolved D. Per the germline V gene, CDR1 is SGHTA and CDR2 is FQGNSA. V was trimmed by 5 bases and J by 4 bases, leaving 15 bases between them. This CDR3 region has 15 residues. CDR3 in amino acids: CASSPRSDPYNEQFF. Written as DNA, the CDR3 is TGTGCCAGCAGCCCTAGATCAGACCCTTACAATGAGCAGTTCTTC.

Here the CDR3 DNA reads TGTGCCAGCAGCCAAGCTGTACTGGAGACCCAGTACTTC. Amino acid sequence: CASSQAVLETQYF. This rearrangement joins TRBV4-2 to TRBJ2-5, with D uncertain. The V gene's germline CDR1 is LGHNA and CDR2 YNFKEQ. With 1 base removed from V and 5 bases from J, the gap between germline ends came to 8 bases. CDR3 size: 13 residues.

This clone was counted a single time. V and J are TRBV10-2 and TRBJ2-2, with D unclear. This CDR3 has 14 residues. Germline CDR1 and CDR2: WSHSY and SAAADI. V lost 6 bases to trimming and J lost 0 bases, with 8 bases between them. This CDR3 reads CASRPESNTGELFF. The CDR3, as DNA: TGCGCCAGCAGACCAGAATCGAACACCGGGGAGCTGTTTTTT.

The V gene is TRBV4-1, the J gene TRBJ2-3; D remains unclear. In germline, CDR1 is MGHRA, CDR2 YSYEKL. V dropped 4 bases and J dropped 2 bases, with 16 bases sitting between them. This CDR3 is built from 16 residues. CDR3 region: CASSRARTLNTDTQYF. The CDR3 coding sequence is TGCGCCAGCAGCCGAGCACGGACCTTAAACACAGATACGCAGTATTTT.

This chain links TRBV10-3 with TRBJ2-3; 12 positions agree with TRBD2. V trimming: 6 bases; J trimming: 2 bases; junction bases outside the gene matches: 6. Germline V gives CDR1 ENHRY, CDR2 SYGVKD. CDR3 length: 16 amino acids. CDR3 residues: CAIRQTSGGPTDTQYF. The DNA of the CDR3 is TGTGCCATCAGACAGACTAGCGGGGGCCCCACAGATACGCAGTATTTT.

The chain has TRBV18 and TRBJ2-3; D remains unclear. Looked up from germline, CDR1 is KGHSH and CDR2 is LQKENI. Trimming removed 1 base from V and 4 bases from J, with 6 bases in between. The CDR3 contains 13 residues. The CDR3 sequence is CASSPRVADTQYF. DNA of the CDR3: TGTGCCAGCTCACCACGGGTTGCAGATACGCAGTATTTT.

This clone was detected only once. The chain employs TRBV6-5 and TRBJ1-1; D unresolved. The germline V gene has CDR1 MNHEY and CDR2 SVGAGI. The CDR3 sequence is 11 residues long. V dropped 7 bases and J dropped 9 bases, with 12 bases sitting between them. The CDR3 loop reads CASTDGLQAFF. The CDR3 DNA sequence: TGTGCCAGCACGGATGGTTTGCAAGCTTTCTTT.

The chain links TRBV30 to TRBJ1-6; 8 nucleotides match TRBD1. The germline gives CDR1 GTSNPN, CDR2 SVGIG (reference sequence). This CDR3 region has 15 residues. V lost 0 bases to trimming and J lost 7 bases; unmatched junction nucleotides: 5. As DNA, the CDR3 is TGTGCCTGGAGTGTAACCCGGACAGGGAATTCACCCCTCCACTTT. It encodes CAWSVTRTGNSPLHF.

J is TRBJ2-6 and V is TRBV7-9; D is uncertain. This CDR3 spans 16 amino acids. Deletions cut 1 base from V and 0 bases from J, with 7 bases between. Per the germline V gene, CDR1 is SEHNR and CDR2 is FQNEAQ (reference sequence). CDR3 region: CASSLDLVSGANVLTF. The CDR3 region has the DNA TGTGCCAGCAGCTTAGACCTGGTCTCTGGGGCCAACGTCCTGACTTTC.

The genes are TRBV19 and TRBJ2-4; 7 bases agree with TRBD1. Looked up from germline, CDR1 is LNHDA and CDR2 is SQIVND (reference sequence). This CDR3 contains 16 residues. V shed 4 bases and J 4 bases; nucleotides not matched to a gene: 10. The CDR3 coding sequence is TGTGCCAGTAGTAGCCCCTTGGGACAGACTAAAAACATTCAGTACTTC. Translation gives CASSSPLGQTKNIQYF.